A single sample is the source of the 24 T cell receptor beta chains below, sequenced in a study of graft-versus-host responses after intestinal transplantation (dated by TCRdb to 2020 to 2023). The time point label corresponds to: cells obtained before transplantation from donor or recipient. Their antigens remain unidentified. The library was prepared using the immunoSEQ multiplex PCR assay. Sourced from immuneACCESS, this table was stored by TCRdb with only in-frame sequences that have V and J called. A share of the clones is absent; for the studies checked, an unresolved V gene accounts for under half, and the remainder has no known explanation. The sample yields about 130,000 clones; 80% to 95% were counted once. The ten largest clones capture 0.19% of the sample. The sample in question was unstimulated CD4+ T cells sorted from spleen or lymph node cells, obtained before intestinal transplant. The origin of the receptors is a human donor who received an intestinal transplant.

The V gene is TRBV15, the J gene TRBJ2-3; the D gene is possibly TRBD2 (7 bases). The germline V gene encodes CDR1 LNHNV and CDR2 YYDKDF (reference sequence). The CDR3 runs 16 residues. V was pared by 0 bases and J by 3 bases, with 13 bases between. The CDR3 is CATSRDGGGRTDTQYF. In DNA form, the CDR3 reads TGTGCCACCAGCAGAGATGGGGGCGGGAGAACAGATACGCAGTATTTT.

A word on this clone: Within the sample, other DNA sequences also encode this same CDR3. V usage is TRBV29-1 and J usage is TRBJ2-1, with 8 bases identical to TRBD2. V was pared by 3 bases and J by 6 bases, with 4 bases of the junction left unmatched. This CDR3 spans 13 amino acids. Germline V gene lookup returns CDR1 SQVTM and CDR2 ANQGSEA. In DNA form, the CDR3 reads TGCAGCGTTGAGGGGGCGGGAGGCAATGAGCAGTTCTTC. It encodes CSVEGAGGNEQFF.

This sequence joins TRBV6-4 and TRBJ2-7; D may be TRBD1 (6 bases). CDR1 and CDR2 (germline): MRHNA, SNTAGT. Trimming took 2 bases from V and 3 from J, leaving 20 bases between them. The CDR3 is 17 residues long. The CDR3 loop is CASSDDSLAGALYEQYF. CDR3 bases: TGTGCCAGCAGTGACGACTCCTTGGCAGGGGCGCTCTACGAGCAGTACTTC.

J is TRBJ1-1 and V is TRBV6-4; D ambiguous. The CDR3 length is 13 residues. The V gene's germline CDR1 is MRHNA and CDR2 SNTAGT. The V end lost 2 bases, the J end lost 2 bases, and 6 bases lay between the germline ends. CDR3 loop: CASSDRRNTEAFF. Here the CDR3 DNA reads TGTGCCAGCAGTGACCGGCGAAACACTGAAGCTTTCTTT.

The genes are TRBV5-1 and TRBJ2-1; TRBD2 matches 11 bases. V shed 1 base, J shed 3 bases, and the junction held 3 bases outside the gene matches. This CDR3 region has 16 residues. CDR1 and CDR2 from the germline V gene are SGHRS and YFSETQ. The chain's CDR3 is CASSLPTSGDYNEQFF. CDR3 sequence (DNA): TGCGCCAGCAGCTTGCCGACTAGCGGGGACTACAATGAGCAGTTCTTC.

J is TRBJ1-5 and V is TRBV19; D is perhaps TRBD1 (6 bases). The ends were cut back, 3 bases at V and 2 bases at J, with 17 bases in the middle. This CDR3 comprises 17 residues. Germline-derived CDR1 and CDR2 are LNHDA and SQIVND (reference sequence). CDR3 region: CASSIWIGGQGNQPQHF. The CDR3 DNA follows: TGTGCCAGTAGTATTTGGATTGGGGGCCAGGGCAATCAGCCCCAGCATTTT.

The J gene is TRBJ2-2, the V gene TRBV4-3; 8 bases align to TRBD2. CDR1 and CDR2 (germline): LGHNA, YSLEER. The CDR3 totals 15 residues. V lost 6 bases and J lost 4; bases outside the gene matches: 7. Here the CDR3 reads CASSGSGSPTGELFF. The CDR3 DNA is TGCGCCAGCAGTGGAAGCGGGAGCCCCACCGGGGAGCTGTTTTTT.

This chain links TRBV5-5 with TRBJ1-1, with 7 bases fitting TRBD1. V gave up 4 bases and J gave up 0 bases; unmatched junction bases: 12. The V gene's germline CDR1 is SGHKS and CDR2 YYEKEE (reference sequence). CDR3 length: 17 amino acids. The CDR3 nucleotides read TGTGCCAGCAGCCCGAGTTGGGACAGCCGCATGAACACTGAAGCTTTCTTT. It is translated as CASSPSWDSRMNTEAFF.

This chain uses TRBV2 with TRBJ2-3, with 7 bases matching TRBD1. There are 16 residues in the CDR3. V was clipped by 2 bases and J by 0 bases; unmatched bases: 5. CDR1 is SNHLY and CDR2 is FYNNEI in the germline V gene. The CDR3 is CASSENRGFSTDTQYF. The DNA of the CDR3 is TGTGCCAGCAGTGAAAACAGGGGATTTAGCACAGATACGCAGTATTTT.

The V and J genes are TRBV6-1 and TRBJ2-7; D might be TRBD2 (5 bases). The CDR3 totals 15 residues. V shed 0 bases and J shed 6 bases, with 15 bases lying between them. Germline values: CDR1 MNHNS, CDR2 SASEGT. This chain's CDR3 is CASSEAAGQAAEQYF. CDR3 DNA: TGTGCCAGCAGTGAAGCGGCGGGCCAAGCCGCCGAGCAGTACTTC.

As to this clone: This sample also contains other DNA sequences that code for the same CDR3. The V call is TRBV10-3, the J call TRBJ2-7; D not certain. In germline, CDR1 is ENHRY, CDR2 SYGVKD. V was cut by 0 bases and J by 3 bases, with 3 bases left in between. CDR3 length: 12 residues. CDR3 residues: CAISESSYEQYF. The DNA for the CDR3 is TGTGCCATCAGTGAGTCAAGCTACGAGCAGTACTTC.

This clone is a singleton in its sample. This rearrangement joins TRBV10-1 to TRBJ2-7, with TRBD1 matching 7 bases. The germline CDR1 and CDR2 sequences are WNHNN and SYGVQD (reference sequence). The J segment lost 7 bases and the V segment lost 3 bases, leaving 3 bases of the junction unmatched. The CDR3 extends over 12 amino acids. CDR3 nucleotides: TGCGCCAGCAGTGACAGGGGGTGGGAGCAGTACTTC. It codes for CASSDRGWEQYF.

This clone has just a few counts. This rearrangement joins TRBV5-1 to TRBJ2-7; 8 nucleotides agree with TRBD1. The J segment lost 4 bases and the V segment lost 4 bases, leaving 7 bases of the junction unmatched. Germline V gene data show CDR1 as SGHRS and CDR2 as YFSETQ. The CDR3 contains 14 residues. The CDR3 DNA is TGCGCCAGCAGCGTCAGGACAGGGTGGTACGAGCAGTACTTC. As protein: CASSVRTGWYEQYF.

The V gene is TRBV2, the J gene TRBJ2-7, with 8 bases identical to TRBD1. The CDR3 totals 13 residues. Per the germline V gene, CDR1 is SNHLY and CDR2 is FYNNEI. V lost 5 bases to trimming and J lost 8 bases; unmatched junction nucleotides: 8. The CDR3 DNA reads as TGTGCCAGCAGTCAGGGGGCGGGGATTCAGCAGTACTTC. It specifies CASSQGAGIQQYF.

The chain combines TRBV5-4 with TRBJ2-7; D might be TRBD1 (6 bases). Trimming pared 5 bases from V and 3 bases from J, leaving 15 bases between. The CDR3 loop spans 14 amino acids. CDR1 is SGHNT, CDR2 YYREEE, per germline (reference sequence). This CDR3 is CASSETGTIYEQYF. The DNA of the CDR3 is TGTGCCAGCAGTGAAACCGGGACAATCTACGAGCAGTACTTC.

J is TRBJ2-3 and V is TRBV11-3; maybe TRBD2 (5 bases). Germline lookup yields CDR1 SGHNT and CDR2 YENEEA. There are 18 residues in the CDR3. Trimming took off 5 bases at V and 2 bases at J, with 23 bases between the two ends. DNA of the CDR3: TGTGCCAGCAGCCCCTCGGGCCGACTAATAAGAGACACAGATACGCAGTATTTT. As protein: CASSPSGRLIRDTDTQYF.

The chain employs TRBV27 and TRBJ1-1, with D possibly being TRBD1 (5 bases). Germline V lookup: CDR1 MNHEY, CDR2 SMNVEV (reference sequence). V lost 7 bases, J lost 2 bases, and 17 bases lay in between. The CDR3 loop spans 15 amino acids. The CDR3 protein is CASNILGEKNTEAFF. Here the CDR3 DNA reads TGTGCCAGCAATATCCTAGGGGAAAAAAACACTGAAGCTTTCTTT.

This chain joins TRBV6-6 and TRBJ2-1; possibly TRBD1 or TRBD2 for D (5 bases each). This CDR3 is built from 14 residues. Trimming cost V 5 bases and J 2 bases, with 10 bases left between them. Germline-derived CDR1 and CDR2 are MNHNY and SVGAGI (reference sequence). CDR3 sequence (DNA): TGTGCCAGCAGTGTGAGGGGTACCTACAATGAGCAGTTCTTC. It is translated as CASSVRGTYNEQFF.

The rearrangement joins TRBV27 to TRBJ2-2; a weak D match, TRBD1 (5 bases). Trimming removed 3 bases at V and 2 bases at J, with 10 bases between. The CDR3 has 15 amino acids. The germline V gene encodes CDR1 MNHEY and CDR2 SMNVEV (reference sequence). CDR3 residues: CASSFAQGNTGELFF. DNA of the CDR3: TGTGCCAGCAGTTTTGCGCAGGGAAACACCGGGGAGCTGTTTTTT.

The chain employs TRBV27 and TRBJ1-1; the D is unclear. The CDR3 extends over 15 amino acids. CDR1 MNHEY and CDR2 SMNVEV come from the germline V gene (reference sequence). V gave up 6 bases and J gave up 2 bases, with 16 bases separating them. The CDR3 bases are TGTGCCAGCAGGCAGAGTTGGTTCGAAAACACTGAAGCTTTCTTT. It encodes CASRQSWFENTEAFF.

Concerning this clone itself: The junction and the germline gene differ at one end; a read error may be behind it. This chain joins TRBV6-1 and TRBJ1-5; TRBD1 matches at 9 bases. CDR3 length equals 15 residues. Germline CDR1 is MNHNS and CDR2 is SASEGT. As DNA, the CDR3 is TGTGCCAGCAGAGAAGGACAGGGGTTAGTTCAGCCCCAGCATTTT. Residues: CASREGQGLVQPQHF.

V is TRBV27 and J is TRBJ2-1; 11 positions agree with TRBD2. Germline V gene sequence: CDR1 MNHEY, CDR2 SMNVEV (reference sequence). This CDR3 region has 18 residues. Unmatched junction bases numbered 12, after V lost 3 bases and J lost 5 bases. For the CDR3, the DNA is TGTGCCAGCAGTTTGCCCCGACTAGCGGGGAATAGAGACAATGAGCAGTTCTTC. Amino acids: CASSLPRLAGNRDNEQFF.

The CDR3: CASSQFSNQPQHF. The CDR3, as DNA: TGTGCCAGCAGTCAGTTCAGCAATCAGCCCCAGCATTTT. The gene calls are TRBV27 and TRBJ1-5; no clear D. Trimming pared 5 bases from V and 1 base from J, leaving 6 bases between. Germline CDR1 and CDR2: MNHEY and SMNVEV (reference sequence). This CDR3 has 13 amino acids.

The genes are TRBV7-3 and TRBJ1-1, with 9 positions matching TRBD1. The length of the CDR3 is 13 residues. Germline CDR1 is SGHTA and CDR2 is FQGTGA. V shed 4 bases and J 7 bases; nucleotides not matched to a gene: 4. The CDR3 region is CASSSQGAGEAFF. CDR3 nucleotide sequence: TGTGCCAGCAGCTCACAGGGGGCGGGTGAAGCTTTCTTT.